These T cell receptor beta chains were read from a single sample in a study of blood T cell repertoires in COVID-19. Sequencing was performed with immunoSEQ multiplex PCR; in TCRdb, only in-frame clones are kept and a portion is missing. The sample consists of about 440,000 clones, about 89% of them appearing once. The sequenced sample consisted of peripheral blood. These receptors were obtained from a woman aged 25 to 39 with acute or convalescent COVID-19. CDR3s include the opening cysteine and the closing phenylalanine or tryptophan. A D gene is named only where the DNA matches it firmly. Clone sizes are given selectively: once, few, many, or a class where the clone is expanded.

d_gene	v_gene	j_gene	abundance	CDR3aa	CDR3nt
TRBD2	TRBV19	TRBJ2-2	.	CASSILSGGADTGELFF	TGTGCCAGTAGTATCTTGAGCGGGGGGGCCGATACCGGGGAGCTGTTTTTT
TRBD2	TRBV11-2	TRBJ2-5	.	CASSLELAGGLETQYF	TGTGCCAGCAGCTTAGAACTAGCGGGGGGGCTAGAGACCCAGTACTTC
TRBD1	TRBV18	TRBJ1-3	.	CASSLGQGMGNTIYF	TGTGCCAGCTCACTCGGACAGGGGATGGGAAACACCATATATTTT
TRBD1	TRBV24-1	TRBJ2-3	.	CATSVTGGTDTQYF	TGTGCCACCAGTGTTACAGGGGGCACAGATACGCAGTATTTT
TRBD1	TRBV10-1	TRBJ2-7	many	CASSGTGAYEQYF	TGCGCCAGCAGTGGGACAGGGGCATACGAGCAGTACTTC
TRBD1	TRBV28	TRBJ1-2	.	CASSVGTGGPRGYTF	TGTGCCAGCAGTGTAGGGACAGGCGGTCCGAGGGGCTACACCTTC
.	TRBV7-9	TRBJ1-1	few	CASSDPRVNTEAFF	TGTGCCAGCAGCGACCCCAGGGTGAACACTGAAGCTTTCTTT
TRBD1	TRBV11-2	TRBJ1-1	.	CASKTDRATEAFF	TGTGCCAGCAAAACGGACAGGGCCACTGAAGCTTTCTTT
.	TRBV10-3	TRBJ1-5	.	CAIMQGVGQPQHF	TGTGCCATCATGCAAGGGGTGGGGCAGCCCCAGCATTTT
TRBD1	TRBV7-2	TRBJ1-2	.	CASSLSGTGVGGYTF	TGTGCCAGCAGCTTATCCGGGACAGGGGTTGGGGGCTACACCTTC
.	TRBV7-9	TRBJ1-1	.	CASSLVWGPTEAFF	TGTGCCAGCAGCTTAGTTTGGGGGCCCACTGAAGCTTTCTTT
TRBD2	TRBV9	TRBJ2-5	.	CASSVGGLAGGQERTQYF	TGTGCCAGCAGCGTAGGTGGACTAGCGGGGGGGCAAGAACGGACCCAGTACTTC
TRBD1	TRBV4-2	TRBJ2-2	.	CASSQVTGGYTGELFF	TGTGCCAGCAGCCAAGTTACAGGGGGCTACACCGGGGAGCTGTTTTTT
.	TRBV10-2	TRBJ1-4	.	CASSESRRGAGDEKLFF	TGCGCCAGCAGTGAGTCGAGACGCGGGGCTGGGGATGAAAAACTGTTTTTT
.	TRBV9	TRBJ1-1	once	CASSPHTGEAFF	TGTGCCAGCAGCCCACACACGGGGGAAGCTTTCTTT
TRBD1	TRBV5-1	TRBJ2-7	.	CASSSGLGGQGYEQYF	TGCGCCAGCAGCTCAGGATTAGGGGGACAGGGGTACGAGCAGTACTTC
TRBD1	TRBV6-2/TRBV6-3	TRBJ2-5	.	CASSYAGGLEETQYF	TGTGCCAGCAGTTATGCAGGGGGATTGGAAGAGACCCAGTACTTC
TRBD1	TRBV3-1/TRBV3-2	TRBJ1-1	.	CASSPPESGTGGRAFF	TGTGCCAGCAGCCCCCCGGAGAGTGGGACAGGGGGCCGAGCTTTCTTT
TRBD2	TRBV5-5	TRBJ2-2	.	CASSHGFWEGPGELFF	TGTGCCAGCAGCCACGGCTTCTGGGAGGGCCCCGGGGAGCTGTTTTTT
TRBD2	TRBV6-5	TRBJ2-7	many	CASSSSGGPIREQYF	TGTGCCAGCAGTTCCAGCGGGGGGCCGATTAGGGAGCAGTACTTC
TRBD1	TRBV6-1	TRBJ1-6	few	CASSESAEGQGYSPLHF	TGTGCCAGCAGTGAATCAGCAGAGGGACAGGGGTATTCACCCCTCCACTTT
.	TRBV4-1	TRBJ1-2	once	CASSSAPGERDLGYTF	TGCGCCAGCAGCTCAGCACCGGGGGAGAGGGATTTGGGCTACACCTTC
.	TRBV6-5	TRBJ1-1	.	CASSSQGLPEAFF	TGTGCCAGCAGTTCACAGGGTTTGCCTGAAGCTTTCTTT
TRBD1	TRBV5-8	TRBJ2-3	.	CASSSDRGGRSDTQYF	TGTGCCAGCAGCTCGGACAGGGGGGGAAGATCAGATACGCAGTATTTT
.	TRBV5-1	TRBJ2-2	.	CASSLQGAGELFF	TGCGCCAGCAGCCTTCAGGGCGCCGGGGAGCTGTTTTTT
.	TRBV14	TRBJ1-5	.	CASSQRGRNQPQHF	TGTGCCAGCAGCCAAAGAGGTCGCAATCAGCCCCAGCATTTT
TRBD1	TRBV29-1	TRBJ2-1	.	CSVVVWTGPYNEQFF	TGCAGCGTTGTAGTCTGGACAGGGCCTTACAATGAGCAGTTCTTC
.	TRBV2	TRBJ2-1	.	CASSQESWTGEQFF	TGTGCCAGCAGTCAAGAATCCTGGACGGGAGAGCAGTTCTTC
TRBD1	TRBV28	TRBJ1-5	.	CASSLRSRDRVFQPQHF	TGTGCCAGCAGTTTAAGGTCCCGAGACAGGGTCTTTCAGCCCCAGCATTTT
TRBD1	TRBV13	TRBJ1-3	.	CASSFRTGSSSGNTIYF	TGTGCCAGCAGCTTCCGGACAGGTTCGAGCTCTGGAAACACCATATATTTT
TRBD1	TRBV18	TRBJ2-3	.	CASSSTGGTDTQYF	TGTGCCAGCTCATCCACAGGGGGCACAGATACGCAGTATTTT
TRBD1	TRBV28	TRBJ2-3	.	CASSLWNRGADTQYF	TGTGCCAGCAGTTTATGGAACAGGGGAGCAGATACGCAGTATTTT
TRBD1	TRBV30	TRBJ1-2	.	CAWSSSVLPDRANGYTF	TGTGCCTGGAGTAGCTCGGTACTCCCGGACAGGGCCAATGGCTACACCTTC
.	TRBV6-2/TRBV6-3	TRBJ1-2	.	CASSFVWGGKAGYTF	TGTGCCAGCAGTTTTGTGTGGGGGGGAAAAGCTGGCTACACCTTC
TRBD1	TRBV3-1/TRBV3-2	TRBJ1-2	.	CASSRYVTGTGAAGYTF	TGTGCCAGCAGCCGATATGTGACCGGGACAGGGGCAGCTGGCTACACCTTC
.	TRBV29-1	TRBJ2-5	.	CSVAGDQETQYF	TGCAGCGTTGCAGGGGACCAAGAGACCCAGTACTTC
.	TRBV28	TRBJ1-2	.	CASSLGGGGYGYTF	TGTGCCAGCAGTTTGGGCGGGGGTGGCTATGGCTACACCTTC
.	TRBV7-2	TRBJ2-7	.	CASSLSLTYEQYF	TGTGCCAGCAGCTTGAGTCTAACCTACGAGCAGTACTTC
.	TRBV3-1/TRBV3-2	TRBJ1-1	.	CASSQFEGTEAFF	TGTGCCAGCAGCCAATTTGAGGGCACTGAAGCTTTCTTT
TRBD2	TRBV10-1	TRBJ2-5	.	CASSEAGLGETQYF	TGCGCCAGCAGTGAGGCGGGACTAGGAGAGACCCAGTACTTC
.	TRBV13	TRBJ2-5	.	CASSSTGHFQETQYF	TGTGCCAGCAGCTCCACGGGACACTTCCAAGAGACCCAGTACTTC
TRBD1	TRBV3-1/TRBV3-2	TRBJ1-4	.	CASSLPGTANEKLFF	TGTGCCAGCAGCTTACCCGGGACAGCTAATGAAAAACTGTTTTTT
TRBD1	TRBV4-2	TRBJ2-5	.	CASSQLTTGGETQYF	TGTGCCAGCAGCCAACTGACGACAGGGGGAGAGACCCAGTACTTC
TRBD1	TRBV2	TRBJ1-5	.	CASSVTGMGYSNQPQHF	TGTGCCAGCAGTGTGACAGGGATGGGATATAGCAATCAGCCCCAGCATTTT
.	TRBV11-2	TRBJ1-2	.	CASSSIRGTDGYTF	TGTGCCAGCAGCTCGATACGGGGGACCGATGGCTACACCTTC
.	TRBV11-2	TRBJ1-2	once	CASSLDGGANYGYTF	TGTGCCAGCAGCTTAGATGGCGGCGCTAACTATGGCTACACCTTC
.	TRBV12-3/TRBV12-4	TRBJ1-3	.	CASSSREGNTIYF	TGTGCCAGCAGCTCGAGGGAGGGAAACACCATATATTTT
.	TRBV10-3	TRBJ1-5	.	CATLSGDGQPQHF	TGTGCCACCCTTTCAGGGGACGGACAGCCCCAGCATTTT